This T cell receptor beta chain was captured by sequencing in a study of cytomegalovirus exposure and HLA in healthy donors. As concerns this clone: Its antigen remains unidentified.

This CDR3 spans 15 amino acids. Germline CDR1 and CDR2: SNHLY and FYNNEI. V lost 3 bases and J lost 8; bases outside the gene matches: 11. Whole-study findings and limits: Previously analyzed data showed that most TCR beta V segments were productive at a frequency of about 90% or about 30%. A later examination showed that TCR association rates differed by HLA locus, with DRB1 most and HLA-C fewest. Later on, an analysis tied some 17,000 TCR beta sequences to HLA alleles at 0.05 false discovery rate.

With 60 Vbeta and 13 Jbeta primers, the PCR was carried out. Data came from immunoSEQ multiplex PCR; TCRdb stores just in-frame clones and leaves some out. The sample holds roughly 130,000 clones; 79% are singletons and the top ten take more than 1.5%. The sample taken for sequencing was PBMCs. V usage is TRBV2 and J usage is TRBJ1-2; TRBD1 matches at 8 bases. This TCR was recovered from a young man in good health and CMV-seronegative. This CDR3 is CASSDRTVTGGGYTF. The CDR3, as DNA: TGTGCCAGCAGTGATAGGACAGTAACAGGGGGAGGCTACACCTTC.